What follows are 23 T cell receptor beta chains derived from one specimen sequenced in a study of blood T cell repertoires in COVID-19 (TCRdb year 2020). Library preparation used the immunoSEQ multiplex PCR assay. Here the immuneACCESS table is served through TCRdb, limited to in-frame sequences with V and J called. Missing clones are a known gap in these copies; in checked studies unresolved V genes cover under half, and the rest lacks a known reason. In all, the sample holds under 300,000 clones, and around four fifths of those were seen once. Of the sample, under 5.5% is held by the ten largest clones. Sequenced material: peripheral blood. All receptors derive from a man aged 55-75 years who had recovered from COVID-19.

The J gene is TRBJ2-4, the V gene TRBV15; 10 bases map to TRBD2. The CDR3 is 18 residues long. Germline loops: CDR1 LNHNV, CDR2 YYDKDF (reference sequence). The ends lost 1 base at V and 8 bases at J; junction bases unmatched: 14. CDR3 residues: CATSRAGAGGLEWDIQYF. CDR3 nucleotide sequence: TGTGCCACCAGCAGAGCGGGAGCGGGAGGGCTGGAATGGGACATTCAGTACTTC.

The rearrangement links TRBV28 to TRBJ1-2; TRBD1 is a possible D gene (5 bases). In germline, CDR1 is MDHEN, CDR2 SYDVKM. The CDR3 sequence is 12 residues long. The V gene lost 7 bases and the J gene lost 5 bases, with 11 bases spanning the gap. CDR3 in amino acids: CASIQGGYGYTF. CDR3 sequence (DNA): TGTGCCAGCATCCAGGGAGGATATGGCTACACCTTC.

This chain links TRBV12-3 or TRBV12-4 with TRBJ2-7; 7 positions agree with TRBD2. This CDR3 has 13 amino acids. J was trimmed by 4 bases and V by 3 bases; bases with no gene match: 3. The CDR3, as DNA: TGTGCCAGCAGTTTGGGGGAGGGTTACGAGCAGTACTTC. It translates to CASSLGEGYEQYF.

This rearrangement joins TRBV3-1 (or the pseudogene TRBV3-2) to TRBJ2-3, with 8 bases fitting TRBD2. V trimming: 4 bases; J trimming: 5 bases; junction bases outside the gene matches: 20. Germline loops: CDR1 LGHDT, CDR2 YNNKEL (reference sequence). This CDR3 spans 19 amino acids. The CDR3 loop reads CASSRIPREGSESGDTQYF. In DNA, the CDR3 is TGTGCCAGCAGCCGCATTCCCCGGGAGGGCTCGGAATCCGGAGATACGCAGTATTTT.

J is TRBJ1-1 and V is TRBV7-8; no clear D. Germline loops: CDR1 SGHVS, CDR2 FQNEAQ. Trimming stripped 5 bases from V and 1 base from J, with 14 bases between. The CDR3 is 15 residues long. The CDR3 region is CASSPKLLGNTEAFF. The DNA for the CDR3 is TGTGCCAGCAGCCCGAAGCTCCTAGGGAACACTGAAGCTTTCTTT. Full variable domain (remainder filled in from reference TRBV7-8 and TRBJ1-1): GAGVSQSPRYKVAKRGQDVALRCDPISGHVSLFWYQQALGQGPEFLTYFQNEAQLDKSGLPSDRFFAERPEGSVSTLKIQRTQQEDSAVYLCASSPKLLGNTEAFFGQGTRLTVV.

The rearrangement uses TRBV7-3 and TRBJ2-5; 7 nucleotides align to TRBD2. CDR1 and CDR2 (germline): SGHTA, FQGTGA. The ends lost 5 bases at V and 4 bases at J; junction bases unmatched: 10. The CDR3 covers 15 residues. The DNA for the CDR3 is TGTGCCAGCAGCCTCGGGGCGGGGGTCGTAGAGACCCAGTACTTC. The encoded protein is CASSLGAGVVETQYF.

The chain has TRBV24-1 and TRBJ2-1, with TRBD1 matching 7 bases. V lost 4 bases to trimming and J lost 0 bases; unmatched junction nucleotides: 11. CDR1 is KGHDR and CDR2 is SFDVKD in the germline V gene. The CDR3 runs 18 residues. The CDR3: CATSDPLTGYSSYNEQFF. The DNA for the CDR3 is TGTGCCACCAGTGACCCCCTGACAGGGTATAGCTCCTACAATGAGCAGTTCTTC.

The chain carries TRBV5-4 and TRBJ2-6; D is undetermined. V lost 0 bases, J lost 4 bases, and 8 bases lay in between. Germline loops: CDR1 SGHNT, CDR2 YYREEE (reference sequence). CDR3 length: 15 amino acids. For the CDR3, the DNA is TGTGCCAGCAGCTTGGCCGCGAGAGGGGCCAACGTCCTGACTTTC. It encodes CASSLAARGANVLTF. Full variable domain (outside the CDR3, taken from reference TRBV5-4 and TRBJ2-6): ETGVTQSPTHLIKTRGQQVTLRCSSQSGHNTVSWYQQALGQGPQFIFQYYREEENGRGNFPPRFSGLQFPNYSSELNVNALELDDSALYLCASSLAARGANVLTFGAGSRLTVL.

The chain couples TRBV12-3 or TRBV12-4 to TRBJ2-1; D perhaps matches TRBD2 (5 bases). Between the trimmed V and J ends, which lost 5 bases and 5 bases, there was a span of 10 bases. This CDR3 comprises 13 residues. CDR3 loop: CASSTFGDNEQFF. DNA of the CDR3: TGTGCCAGCAGTACGTTCGGGGACAATGAGCAGTTCTTC.

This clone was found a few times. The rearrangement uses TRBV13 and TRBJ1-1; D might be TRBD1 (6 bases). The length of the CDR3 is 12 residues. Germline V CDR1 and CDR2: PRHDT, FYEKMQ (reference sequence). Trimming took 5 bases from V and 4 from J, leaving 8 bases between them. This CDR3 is CASSIRGTEAFF. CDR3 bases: TGTGCCAGCAGCATCAGGGGCACTGAAGCTTTCTTT.

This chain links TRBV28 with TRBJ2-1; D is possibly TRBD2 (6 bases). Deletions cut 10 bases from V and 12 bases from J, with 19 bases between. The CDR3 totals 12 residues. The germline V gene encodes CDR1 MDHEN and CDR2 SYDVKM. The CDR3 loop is CAIAGLALGQFF. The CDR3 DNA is TGTGCCATCGCGGGACTGGCCCTAGGGCAGTTCTTC.

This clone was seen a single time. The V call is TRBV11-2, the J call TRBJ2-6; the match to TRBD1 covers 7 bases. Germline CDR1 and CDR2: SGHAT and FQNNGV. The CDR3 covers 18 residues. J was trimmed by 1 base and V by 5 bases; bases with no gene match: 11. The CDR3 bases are TGTGCCAGCAGCACGCGACAGGGTAATAGTTCTGGGGCCAACGTCCTGACTTTC. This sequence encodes CASSTRQGNSSGANVLTF.

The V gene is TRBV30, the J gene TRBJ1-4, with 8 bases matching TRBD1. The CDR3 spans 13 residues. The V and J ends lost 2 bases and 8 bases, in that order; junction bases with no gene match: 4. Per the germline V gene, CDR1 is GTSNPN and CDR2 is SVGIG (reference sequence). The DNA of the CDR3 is TGTGCCTGGAGTACAGGGGGAATGGAAAAACTGTTTTTT. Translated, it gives CAWSTGGMEKLFF. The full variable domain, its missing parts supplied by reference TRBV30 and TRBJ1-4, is SQTIHQWPATLVQPVGSPLSLECTVEGTSNPNLYWYRQAAGRGLQLLFYSVGIGQISSEVPQNLSASRPQDRQFILSSKKLLLSDSGFYLCAWSTGGMEKLFFGSGTQLSVL.

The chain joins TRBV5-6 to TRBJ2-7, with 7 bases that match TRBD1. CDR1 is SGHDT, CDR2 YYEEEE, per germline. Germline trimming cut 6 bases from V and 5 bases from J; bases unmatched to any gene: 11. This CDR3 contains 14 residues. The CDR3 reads CASTPYGTANEQYF. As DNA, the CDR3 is TGTGCCAGCACCCCGTATGGGACAGCTAACGAGCAGTACTTC.

This chain's CDR3 is CASSQVRGYEQYF. Here the CDR3 DNA reads TGTGCCAGCAGCCAAGTCAGGGGCTACGAGCAGTACTTC. The genes are TRBV14 and TRBJ2-7; weak D call: TRBD1 (6 bases). The V end was cut by 1 base, the J end by 3 bases, with 7 bases between. The germline V gene has CDR1 SGHDN and CDR2 FVKESK. The CDR3 covers 13 residues.

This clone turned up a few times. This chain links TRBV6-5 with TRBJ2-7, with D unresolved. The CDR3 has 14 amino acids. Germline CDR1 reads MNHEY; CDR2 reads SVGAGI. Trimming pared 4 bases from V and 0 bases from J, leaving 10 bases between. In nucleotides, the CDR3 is TGTGCCAGCAGTTCAATAGCCGCCTCCTACGAGCAGTACTTC. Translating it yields CASSSIAASYEQYF.

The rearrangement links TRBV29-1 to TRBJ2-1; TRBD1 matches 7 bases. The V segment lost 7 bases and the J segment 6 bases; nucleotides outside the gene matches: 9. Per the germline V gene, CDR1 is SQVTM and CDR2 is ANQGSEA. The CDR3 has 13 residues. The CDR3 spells CSGPGRGPNEQFF. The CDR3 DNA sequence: TGCAGCGGACCGGGAAGGGGGCCCAATGAGCAGTTCTTC.

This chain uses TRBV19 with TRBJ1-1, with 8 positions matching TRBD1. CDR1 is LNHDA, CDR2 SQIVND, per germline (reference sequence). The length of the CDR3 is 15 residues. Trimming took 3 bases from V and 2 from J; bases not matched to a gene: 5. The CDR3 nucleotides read TGTGCCAGTAGTATGAGGACAGGGATAAACACTGAAGCTTTCTTT. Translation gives CASSMRTGINTEAFF.

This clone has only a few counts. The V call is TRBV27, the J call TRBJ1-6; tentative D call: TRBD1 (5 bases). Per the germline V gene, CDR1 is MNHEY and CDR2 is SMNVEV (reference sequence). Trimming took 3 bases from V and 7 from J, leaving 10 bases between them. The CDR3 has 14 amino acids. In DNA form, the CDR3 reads TGTGCCAGCAGTTTCAGGGCTGAAAATTCACCCCTCCACTTT. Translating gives CASSFRAENSPLHF.

CDR3: CASKDVGLQETQYF. The CDR3 region has the DNA TGTGCCAGCAAGGACGTTGGACTACAAGAGACCCAGTACTTC. This chain connects TRBV6-5 to TRBJ2-5; D perhaps matches TRBD2 (6 bases). The V gene's germline CDR1 is MNHEY and CDR2 SVGAGI. Deletions cut 7 bases from V and 2 bases from J, with 14 bases between. The CDR3 length is 14 residues.

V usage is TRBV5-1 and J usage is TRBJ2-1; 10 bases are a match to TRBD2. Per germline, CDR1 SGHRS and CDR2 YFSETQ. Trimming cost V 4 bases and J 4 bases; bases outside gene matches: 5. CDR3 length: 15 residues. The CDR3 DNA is TGCGCCAGCAGCGAGACTAGCGGGCGGTACAATGAGCAGTTCTTC. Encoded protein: CASSETSGRYNEQFF.

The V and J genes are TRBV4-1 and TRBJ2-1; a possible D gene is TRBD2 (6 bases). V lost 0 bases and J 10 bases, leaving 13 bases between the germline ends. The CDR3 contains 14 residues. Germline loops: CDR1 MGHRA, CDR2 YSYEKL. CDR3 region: CASSQETGVNEQFF. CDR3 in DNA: TGCGCCAGCAGCCAAGAGACGGGAGTGAACGAGCAGTTCTTC.

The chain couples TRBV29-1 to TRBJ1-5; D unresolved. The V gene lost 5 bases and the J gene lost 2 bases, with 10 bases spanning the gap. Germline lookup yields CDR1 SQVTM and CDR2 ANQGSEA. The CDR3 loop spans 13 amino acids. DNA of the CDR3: TGCAGCGTTCTCACCGGGGGCAATCAGCCCCAGCATTTT. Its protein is CSVLTGGNQPQHF.